This TCR beta chain came from a study of control samples from healthy donors and cancer patients. Assay: immunoSEQ multiplex PCR; the TCRdb copy retains only in-frame clones and omits some. In the table there are some 150,000 clones, just under 95% of which are singletons. This CDR3 spans 14 amino acids. Germline CDR1 and CDR2: MNHEY and SVGAGI. Germline trimming cut 6 bases from V and 1 base from J; bases unmatched to any gene: 5. This TCR came from a woman between 55 and 75 years old in good health. The material sequenced was blood. V usage is TRBV6-5 and J usage is TRBJ1-1; 7 positions agree with TRBD1. The CDR3 nucleotides read TGTGCCAGCAGGAATTGGGACAGGAACACTGAAGCTTTCTTT. This translates into CASRNWDRNTEAFF.